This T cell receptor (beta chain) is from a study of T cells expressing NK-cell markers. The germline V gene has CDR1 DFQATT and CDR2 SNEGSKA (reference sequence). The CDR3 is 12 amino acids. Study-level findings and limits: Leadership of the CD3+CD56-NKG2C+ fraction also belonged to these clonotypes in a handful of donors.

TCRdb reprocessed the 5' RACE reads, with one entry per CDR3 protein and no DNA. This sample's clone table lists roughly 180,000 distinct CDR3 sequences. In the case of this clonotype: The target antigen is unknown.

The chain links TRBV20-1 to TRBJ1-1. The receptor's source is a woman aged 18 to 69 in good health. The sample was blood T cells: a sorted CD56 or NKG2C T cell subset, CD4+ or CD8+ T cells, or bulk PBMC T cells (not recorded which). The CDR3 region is CSARRLATEAFF.